Listed below are T cell receptor beta chains from one sample, sequenced in a study of blood T cell repertoires in COVID-19. Produced via immunoSEQ multiplex PCR; TCRdb's table is partial and in-frame only. The repertoire holds roughly 280,000 clones, 89% seen once, with roughly 2.2% in the top ten. What was sequenced was peripheral blood. The receptors were sampled from a man over 45 with acute or convalescent COVID-19. Each CDR3 is given with its conserved first and last residue. Each record gives: J gene, CDR3 length, V gene, CDR3 protein.

TRBJ1-1,13,TRBV11-2,CASSRTGDTEAFF
TRBJ2-3,13,TRBV27,CASSFQGADTQYF
TRBJ1-5,15,TRBV7-2,CASSPTGQSNQPQHF
TRBJ2-7,15,TRBV4-1,CASSPLEGAVYEQYF
TRBJ1-1,15,TRBV3-1/TRBV3-2,CASSQDRGEGGEAFF
TRBJ1-5,12,TRBV2,CASRGQNQPQHF
TRBJ2-7,13,TRBV18,CASSPPGAYEQYF
TRBJ2-7,14,TRBV18,CASSPEGISYEQYF
TRBJ1-4,16,TRBV5-1,CASSPLGTTTNEKLFF
TRBJ2-5,15,TRBV6-6,CASSYQGEGWGTQYF
TRBJ1-6,12,TRBV6-5,CASRPGNSPLHF
TRBJ2-1,14,TRBV30,CAWSPLVGGNEQFF
TRBJ1-1,14,TRBV7-9,CASSPGSLYTEAFF
TRBJ1-1,13,TRBV5-8,CASSRRRGYEAFF
TRBJ1-1,13,TRBV6-1,CASSEFTRTEAFF
TRBJ2-5,16,TRBV4-1,CASSEGPAGVQETQYF
TRBJ2-4,13,TRBV5-8,CASSAGTDGIQYF
TRBJ1-1,12,TRBV19,CASSRAAAEAFF
TRBJ2-1,14,TRBV11-2,CASSLHPGLNEQFF
TRBJ2-5,13,TRBV5-1,CASSLGNQETQYF
TRBJ2-1,16,TRBV6-1,CASSGTGTGSYNEQFF
TRBJ2-5,16,TRBV27,CASRTFLGRERGAQYF
TRBJ1-5,16,TRBV7-9,CASGKTGANSNQPQHF
TRBJ1-2,14,TRBV5-1,CASSRDPQDFGYTF
TRBJ1-2,17,TRBV19,CASSPGTGENSNYGYTF
TRBJ1-1,14,TRBV18,CASSQGQMNTEAFF
TRBJ1-3,16,TRBV9,CASSAWTGVAGNTIYF
TRBJ1-2,14,TRBV7-8,CASSTDDRNYGYTF
TRBJ2-7,16,TRBV7-3,CASGGLRLAGTYEQYF
TRBJ1-1,13,TRBV10-3,CAISWGVRTEAFF
TRBJ2-2,16,TRBV7-9,CASSLGRGLNTGELFF
TRBJ2-5,13,TRBV5-1,CASSFGVQETQYF
TRBJ2-1,12,TRBV2,CAAGVRNNEQFF
TRBJ1-3,14,TRBV30,CAWAAEAAGNTIYF
TRBJ2-1,18,TRBV15,CATSRGRPGATSYNEQFF
TRBJ2-5,13,TRBV2,CASSPGGAWDQYF
TRBJ1-1,13,TRBV6-6,CASSYGEGGEAFF
TRBJ1-6,17,TRBV30,CAWSVLKGRGMNSPLHF
TRBJ2-3,15,TRBV3-1/TRBV3-2,CASSQGVALTDTQYF
TRBJ2-2,16,TRBV19,CASSPYGGQGSGELFF
TRBJ1-5,13,TRBV30,CAWSVQGDQPQHF
TRBJ1-1,14,TRBV5-6,CASSLRSGRAEAFF
TRBJ2-2,16,TRBV6-2/TRBV6-3,CASSYERTGVTGELFF
TRBJ1-5,14,TRBV19,CASGGQGYNQPQHF
TRBJ1-5,16,TRBV7-9,CASSFYSSGGNQPQHF
TRBJ1-2,13,TRBV9,CASSGQISYGYTF
TRBJ1-1,15,TRBV7-3,CASSLTALMNTEAFF
TRBJ2-6,17,TRBV15,CATTPVRGNSGANVLTF
TRBJ1-2,12,TRBV30,CAWKRQGHGYTF
TRBJ2-1,13,TRBV5-1,CASSGDTGHEQFF
TRBJ1-1,14,TRBV7-3,CASSSGAGNTEAFF
TRBJ2-1,16,TRBV19,CASSPSSGAGGDEQFF
TRBJ2-5,12,TRBV6-5,CASSYSNRAQYF
TRBJ1-1,15,TRBV2,CASMKEGGSYTEAFF
TRBJ1-3,17,TRBV6-1,CASSEGYSSYSGNTIYF
TRBJ1-4,16,TRBV6-6,CASSYSGRPFNEKLFF
TRBJ1-1,12,TRBV19,CASSLLNTEAFF
TRBJ2-1,15,TRBV7-3,CASSQTGDGYNEQFF
TRBJ1-5,12,TRBV27,CASSPQTGPQHF
TRBJ1-2,15,TRBV10-3,CAINPGTRPIYGYTF